These T cell receptor beta chains were read from a single sample in a study of blood T cell repertoires in COVID-19. Clones were sequenced by immunoSEQ multiplex PCR, and TCRdb holds only the in-frame ones, with some missing. The sample carries 470,000 or so clones, about 90% recorded once. The sequenced material came from PBMCs or T cells enriched from blood (not recorded which). The receptors originated from a woman between 18 and 29 years old with acute COVID-19. The CDR3 runs from the conserved cysteine through the conserved F or W. D genes are given only for firm matches. Clone size appears in some rows only: once, few, many, or a class for an expanded clone.

CDR3 DNA: TGCGCCAGCAGCCAAGATTACCCACGTCGGGGTAGCGGGGGGTACGAGCAGTACTTC; CDR3 protein: CASSQDYPRRGSGGYEQYF; D gene: TRBD2; J gene: TRBJ2-7; V gene: TRBV4-1; clone size: NA
CDR3 DNA: TGTGCCATCAGTGGAGGGGGAGGCACAGATACGCAGTATTTT; CDR3 protein: CAISGGGGTDTQYF; D gene: NA; J gene: TRBJ2-3; V gene: TRBV10-3; clone size: NA
CDR3 DNA: TGTGCCAGTAGTTCCTCAGGGTCTGGAAACACCATATATTTT; CDR3 protein: CASSSSGSGNTIYF; D gene: NA; J gene: TRBJ1-3; V gene: TRBV19; clone size: NA
CDR3 DNA: TGTGCCAGCAGCTTAGTTGCAGGGCTTGCAACTAATGAAAAACTGTTTTTT; CDR3 protein: CASSLVAGLATNEKLFF; D gene: NA; J gene: TRBJ1-4; V gene: TRBV7-9; clone size: NA
CDR3 DNA: TGTGCCAGCAGGCGGGACAGGGGAAACACTGAAGCTTTCTTT; CDR3 protein: CASRRDRGNTEAFF; D gene: TRBD1; J gene: TRBJ1-1; V gene: TRBV6-5; clone size: NA
CDR3 DNA: TGTGCCATCAGTGAGTTAGGGGATGCTGAAGCTTTCTTT; CDR3 protein: CAISELGDAEAFF; D gene: NA; J gene: TRBJ1-1; V gene: TRBV10-3; clone size: NA
CDR3 DNA: TGTGCCAGTAGTATCTGGGGAGACGGCAATCAGCCCCAGCATTTT; CDR3 protein: CASSIWGDGNQPQHF; D gene: NA; J gene: TRBJ1-5; V gene: TRBV19; clone size: NA
CDR3 DNA: TGTGCCAGCAGCTTACCTAATAGCAATCAGCCCCAGCATTTT; CDR3 protein: CASSLPNSNQPQHF; D gene: NA; J gene: TRBJ1-5; V gene: TRBV7-9; clone size: NA
CDR3 DNA: TGTGCCAGCAGTCGGACAGGGCCCAACTACGAGCAGTACTTC; CDR3 protein: CASSRTGPNYEQYF; D gene: TRBD1; J gene: TRBJ2-7; V gene: TRBV6-5; clone size: NA
CDR3 DNA: TGTGCCAGCAGCCCCACAACTGGAAACACCATATATTTT; CDR3 protein: CASSPTTGNTIYF; D gene: NA; J gene: TRBJ1-3; V gene: TRBV3-1/TRBV3-2; clone size: NA
CDR3 DNA: TGTGCCTGGAGGAGGACAGGGGGAAGCTCTGGAAACACCATATATTTT; CDR3 protein: CAWRRTGGSSGNTIYF; D gene: TRBD1; J gene: TRBJ1-3; V gene: TRBV30; clone size: NA
CDR3 DNA: TGTGCCAGCAGTTGGGGGGAGGTGGGCAATCAGCCCCAGCATTTT; CDR3 protein: CASSWGEVGNQPQHF; D gene: NA; J gene: TRBJ1-5; V gene: TRBV6-4; clone size: NA
CDR3 DNA: TGTGCCAGCAGTGAGACTAGCGGGGGGGCATTGGAGACCCAGTACTTC; CDR3 protein: CASSETSGGALETQYF; D gene: TRBD2; J gene: TRBJ2-5; V gene: TRBV2; clone size: NA
CDR3 DNA: TGTGCCAGCAGTTTAGGGGGAGGAGAGACCCAGTACTTC; CDR3 protein: CASSLGGGETQYF; D gene: NA; J gene: TRBJ2-5; V gene: TRBV27; clone size: NA
CDR3 DNA: TGCGCCAGCAGCTTGGGTCCGGACAGACAAAACATTCAGTACTTC; CDR3 protein: CASSLGPDRQNIQYF; D gene: NA; J gene: TRBJ2-4; V gene: TRBV5-1; clone size: NA
CDR3 DNA: TGCGCCAGCAGAACAAGGGAGAAGACAGGGAGCGGGGAGCTGTTTTTT; CDR3 protein: CASRTREKTGSGELFF; D gene: TRBD1; J gene: TRBJ2-2; V gene: TRBV5-1; clone size: NA
CDR3 DNA: TGTGCCAGCTCCGGGACAGTCCTCACAGATACGCAGTATTTT; CDR3 protein: CASSGTVLTDTQYF; D gene: TRBD1; J gene: TRBJ2-3; V gene: TRBV3-1/TRBV3-2; clone size: once
CDR3 DNA: TGTGCCAGCAGTAGAAGGGACGGGAGCGGGGAACAGAAGAACACTGAAGCTTTCTTT; CDR3 protein: CASSRRDGSGEQKNTEAFF; D gene: NA; J gene: TRBJ1-1; V gene: TRBV27; clone size: NA
CDR3 DNA: TGTGCCAGCAGTGAATGGACAGGGATTCAGGAAAAACTGTTTTTT; CDR3 protein: CASSEWTGIQEKLFF; D gene: TRBD1; J gene: TRBJ1-4; V gene: TRBV2; clone size: NA
CDR3 DNA: TGTGCCAGCAGCTCGACAGGGGGATATCAGCCCCAGCATTTT; CDR3 protein: CASSSTGGYQPQHF; D gene: TRBD1; J gene: TRBJ1-5; V gene: TRBV28; clone size: NA
CDR3 DNA: TGTGCCAGCAGCTTGATTGTCAGGGGGCCTAATAATTCACCCCTCCACTTT; CDR3 protein: CASSLIVRGPNNSPLHF; D gene: TRBD1; J gene: TRBJ1-6; V gene: TRBV5-4; clone size: NA
CDR3 DNA: TGTGCCAGCAGTTTAAGAGGCGGATACGAGCAGTACTTC; CDR3 protein: CASSLRGGYEQYF; D gene: NA; J gene: TRBJ2-7; V gene: TRBV12-3/TRBV12-4; clone size: NA
CDR3 DNA: TGTGCCAGTAGTATGGGACAGGGGGTAAACTATGGCTACACCTTC; CDR3 protein: CASSMGQGVNYGYTF; D gene: TRBD1; J gene: TRBJ1-2; V gene: TRBV19; clone size: few
CDR3 DNA: TGTGCCAGCTTAAGGGACAGGGGAGGTAATTCACCCCTCCACTTT; CDR3 protein: CASLRDRGGNSPLHF; D gene: TRBD1; J gene: TRBJ1-6; V gene: TRBV2; clone size: NA
CDR3 DNA: TGTGCCAGCAGCCTTACAGGGATGGCTGAAAAACTGTTTTTT; CDR3 protein: CASSLTGMAEKLFF; D gene: NA; J gene: TRBJ1-4; V gene: TRBV7-2; clone size: NA
CDR3 DNA: TGTGCCAGCAGCCTGGGGCCCCTCCCGACCAACGAGCAGTACTTC; CDR3 protein: CASSLGPLPTNEQYF; D gene: NA; J gene: TRBJ2-7; V gene: TRBV7-2; clone size: NA
CDR3 DNA: TGTGCCAGCAGCTTAGGACAGGGGGCGAGTCAGCCCCAGCATTTT; CDR3 protein: CASSLGQGASQPQHF; D gene: TRBD1; J gene: TRBJ1-5; V gene: TRBV7-9; clone size: NA
CDR3 DNA: TGTGCCGGACAGACGAAAACCAATCAGCCCCAGCATTTT; CDR3 protein: CAGQTKTNQPQHF; D gene: NA; J gene: TRBJ1-5; V gene: TRBV30; clone size: NA
CDR3 DNA: TGCGCCAGCAGCTTGGAGGGCGGACATTGGTACGAGCAGTACTTC; CDR3 protein: CASSLEGGHWYEQYF; D gene: NA; J gene: TRBJ2-7; V gene: TRBV5-1; clone size: many
CDR3 DNA: TGTGCCAGCAGCGTAGGTCTCAGTCGTGACGAGCAGTACTTC; CDR3 protein: CASSVGLSRDEQYF; D gene: NA; J gene: TRBJ2-7; V gene: TRBV9; clone size: NA
CDR3 DNA: TGTGCCAGCAGTCCGCCGGGACACCTCTCTGGAAACACCATATATTTT; CDR3 protein: CASSPPGHLSGNTIYF; D gene: NA; J gene: TRBJ1-3; V gene: TRBV28; clone size: NA
CDR3 DNA: TGTGCCAGCAGCTTAGGGCTAGCGGGGGAGACAGATACGCAGTATTTT; CDR3 protein: CASSLGLAGETDTQYF; D gene: TRBD2; J gene: TRBJ2-3; V gene: TRBV7-9; clone size: NA
CDR3 DNA: TGTGCCAGCGGCCGACAGCGTACAGAAAACGAGCAGTACTTC; CDR3 protein: CASGRQRTENEQYF; D gene: NA; J gene: TRBJ2-7; V gene: TRBV6-6; clone size: NA
CDR3 DNA: TGCGCCAGCAGCCCCGGGACTAGCGGGGGCCCTTACAATGAGCAGTTCTTC; CDR3 protein: CASSPGTSGGPYNEQFF; D gene: TRBD2; J gene: TRBJ2-1; V gene: TRBV4-1; clone size: NA
CDR3 DNA: TGTGCCAGCAGCTTAAGCAGGAAGGACACCGGGGAGCTGTTTTTT; CDR3 protein: CASSLSRKDTGELFF; D gene: NA; J gene: TRBJ2-2; V gene: TRBV13; clone size: NA
CDR3 DNA: TGTGCCAGCAGTGAAAGGCTAGCGGGGGGGGATAGGCAGTACTTC; CDR3 protein: CASSERLAGGDRQYF; D gene: TRBD2; J gene: TRBJ2-7; V gene: TRBV25-1; clone size: NA
CDR3 DNA: TGTGCCAGCAGAACACAGGGGGACTATGGCTACACCTTC; CDR3 protein: CASRTQGDYGYTF; D gene: TRBD1; J gene: TRBJ1-2; V gene: TRBV2; clone size: few
CDR3 DNA: TGTGCCAGTAGCCCCCAGCGGGGGGGCACAGATACGCAGTATTTT; CDR3 protein: CASSPQRGGTDTQYF; D gene: TRBD2; J gene: TRBJ2-3; V gene: TRBV19; clone size: NA
CDR3 DNA: TGTGCCAGCTCACCGTTTGGGTCCCAAGGGGTGGAGACCCAGTACTTC; CDR3 protein: CASSPFGSQGVETQYF; D gene: NA; J gene: TRBJ2-5; V gene: TRBV18; clone size: once
CDR3 DNA: TGCGCCAGCGTGGCAGGGGGCGAGACCCAGTACTTC; CDR3 protein: CASVAGGETQYF; D gene: TRBD1; J gene: TRBJ2-5; V gene: TRBV10-2; clone size: NA
CDR3 DNA: TGTGCTAGCAGCCCAGCGGGACTAGCGGGAGGCGAGACCCAGTACTTC; CDR3 protein: CASSPAGLAGGETQYF; D gene: TRBD2; J gene: TRBJ2-5; V gene: TRBV7-7; clone size: NA
CDR3 DNA: TGTGCCAGCAGAGGGGACAGCCTGTATCAGCCCCAGCATTTT; CDR3 protein: CASRGDSLYQPQHF; D gene: TRBD1; J gene: TRBJ1-5; V gene: TRBV2; clone size: NA
CDR3 DNA: TGTGCTAGTGGTTTGGCAAGAAAACAGGACCCTAGCAATCAGCCCCAGCATTTT; CDR3 protein: CASGLARKQDPSNQPQHF; D gene: NA; J gene: TRBJ1-5; V gene: TRBV12-5; clone size: once
CDR3 DNA: TGTGCCAGCAGCCAAGGAGGGTCTCCAGCCACTGAAGCTTTCTTT; CDR3 protein: CASSQGGSPATEAFF; D gene: NA; J gene: TRBJ1-1; V gene: TRBV3-1/TRBV3-2; clone size: NA
CDR3 DNA: TGTGCCAGCAGCCCCATTGGACTTAACACAGATACGCAGTATTTT; CDR3 protein: CASSPIGLNTDTQYF; D gene: NA; J gene: TRBJ2-3; V gene: TRBV9; clone size: NA
CDR3 DNA: TGCAGCGCCGTAACAGGGGACGGAAAAAATCAGCCCCAGCATTTT; CDR3 protein: CSAVTGDGKNQPQHF; D gene: TRBD1; J gene: TRBJ1-5; V gene: TRBV29-1; clone size: NA
CDR3 DNA: TGTGCCAGCAGCAAAGCGCTGGTCGGGACAGATACGCAGTATTTT; CDR3 protein: CASSKALVGTDTQYF; D gene: NA; J gene: TRBJ2-3; V gene: TRBV21-1; clone size: NA
CDR3 DNA: TGTGCCAGCAGCCCTGCGGGGGGACAAGGAGAGACCCAGTACTTC; CDR3 protein: CASSPAGGQGETQYF; D gene: TRBD2; J gene: TRBJ2-5; V gene: TRBV28; clone size: NA